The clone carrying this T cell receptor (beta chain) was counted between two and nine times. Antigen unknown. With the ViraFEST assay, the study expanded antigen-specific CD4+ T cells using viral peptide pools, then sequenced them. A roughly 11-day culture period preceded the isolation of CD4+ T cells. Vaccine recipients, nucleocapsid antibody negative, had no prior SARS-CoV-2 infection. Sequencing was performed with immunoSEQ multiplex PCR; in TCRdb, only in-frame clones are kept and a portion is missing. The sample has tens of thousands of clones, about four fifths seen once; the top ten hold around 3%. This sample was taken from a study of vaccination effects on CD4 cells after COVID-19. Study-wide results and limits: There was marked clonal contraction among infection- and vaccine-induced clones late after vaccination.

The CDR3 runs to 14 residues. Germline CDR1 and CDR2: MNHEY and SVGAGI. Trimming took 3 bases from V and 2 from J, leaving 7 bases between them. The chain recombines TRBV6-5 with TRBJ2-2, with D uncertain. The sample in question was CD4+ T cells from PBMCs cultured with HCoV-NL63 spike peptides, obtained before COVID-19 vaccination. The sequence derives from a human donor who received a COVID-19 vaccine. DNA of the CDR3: TGTGCCAGCAGTTATGGGTTTAACACCGGGGAGCTGTTTTTT. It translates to CASSYGFNTGELFF.